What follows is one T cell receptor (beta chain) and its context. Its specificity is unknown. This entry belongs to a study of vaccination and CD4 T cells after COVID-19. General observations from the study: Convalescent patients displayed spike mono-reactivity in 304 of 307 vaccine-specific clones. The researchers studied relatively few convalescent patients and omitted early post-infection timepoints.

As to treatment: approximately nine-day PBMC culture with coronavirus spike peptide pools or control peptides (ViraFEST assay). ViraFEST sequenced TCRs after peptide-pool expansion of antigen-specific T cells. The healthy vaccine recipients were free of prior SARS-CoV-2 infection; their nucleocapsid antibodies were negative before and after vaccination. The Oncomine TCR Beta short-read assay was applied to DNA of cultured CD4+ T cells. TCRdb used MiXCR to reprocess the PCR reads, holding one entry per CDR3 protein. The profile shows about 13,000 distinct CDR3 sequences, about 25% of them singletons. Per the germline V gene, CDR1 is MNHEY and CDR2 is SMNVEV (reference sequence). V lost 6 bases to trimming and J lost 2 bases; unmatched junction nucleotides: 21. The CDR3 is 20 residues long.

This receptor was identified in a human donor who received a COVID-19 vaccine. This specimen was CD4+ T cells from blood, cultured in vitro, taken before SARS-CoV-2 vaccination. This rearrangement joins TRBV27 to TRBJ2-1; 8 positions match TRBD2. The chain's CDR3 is CASRTKYRGGTKGTYNEQFF. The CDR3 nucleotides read TGTGCCAGCAGGACGAAATATCGGGGGGGAACTAAAGGAACCTACAATGAGCAGTTCTTC.